What follows are 6 T cell receptor beta chains derived from one specimen sequenced in a study of T-cell memory formation after mild COVID-19. TCRdb processed the 5' RACE reads anew with MiXCR; each CDR3 protein has one entry. The sample consists of about 400,000 distinct CDR3 sequences, more than 20% of them appearing once. The sequenced material came from PBMCs or a T cell subset sorted from them (not recorded which). The receptors shown here come from an adult woman who had mild COVID-19 (a few samples of this study predate the infection). Cell type and time point are not known.

The chain recombines TRBV2 with TRBJ1-6; D may be TRBD1 (6 bases). V lost 9 bases and J 8 bases, leaving 17 bases between the germline ends. The CDR3 spans 14 residues. Germline lookup yields CDR1 SNHLY and CDR2 FYNNEI. The CDR3 DNA reads as TGTGCCAGTCGTGGACAGTTTCGGGATTCACCCCTCCACTTT. Its protein is CASRGQFRDSPLHF.

The J gene is TRBJ2-3, the V gene TRBV27, with D uncertain. The V end lost 5 bases, the J end lost 3 bases, and 6 bases lay between the germline ends. The CDR3 loop spans 12 amino acids. Germline V CDR1 and CDR2: MNHEY, SMNVEV (reference sequence). CDR3 sequence (DNA): TGTGCCAGCAGTAGAGCGACAGATACGCAGTATTTT. Amino acid sequence: CASSRATDTQYF.

This clonotype was picked up a small number of times. V is TRBV5-1 and J is TRBJ2-2; 7 positions match TRBD1. The V gene's germline CDR1 is SGHRS and CDR2 YFSETQ. CDR3 size: 17 residues. V lost 0 bases and J lost 0; bases outside the gene matches: 5. The CDR3 nucleotides read TGCGCCAGCAGCTTGGCGGGCCAGGGGGCGAACACCGGGGAGCTGTTTTTT. Amino acids: CASSLAGQGANTGELFF.

The chain has TRBV5-1 and TRBJ2-3; the D gene is possibly TRBD1 (6 bases). CDR3 length equals 14 residues. The V gene lost 6 bases and the J gene lost 3 bases, with 14 bases spanning the gap. Germline CDR1 is SGHRS and CDR2 is YFSETQ. CDR3: CASTPGVETDTQYF. CDR3 bases: TGCGCCAGCACCCCAGGGGTCGAGACAGATACGCAGTATTTT. Supplemented by reference TRBV5-1 and TRBJ2-3, the full variable domain reads KAGVTQTPRYLIKTRGQQVTLSCSPISGHRSVSWYQQTPGQGLQFLFEYFSETQRNKGNFPGRFSGRQFSNSRSEMNVSTLELGDSALYLCASTPGVETDTQYFGPGTRLTVL.

A few counts support this clonotype. The chain joins TRBV9 to TRBJ2-7; 7 bases agree with TRBD2. Germline CDR1 reads SGDLS; CDR2 reads YYNGEE. This CDR3 region has 15 residues. V trimming: 0 bases; J trimming: 2 bases; junction bases outside the gene matches: 5. CDR3 sequence reads: CASSVEAGVPYEQYF. The DNA for the CDR3 is TGTGCCAGCAGCGTAGAGGCGGGAGTTCCCTACGAGCAGTACTTC.

This clonotype was counted only a few times. This chain joins TRBV5-1 and TRBJ2-3, with D possibly matching TRBD2 (5 bases). This CDR3 is 13 amino acids long. Germline V gene sequence: CDR1 SGHRS, CDR2 YFSETQ. Trimming removed 4 bases at V and 4 bases at J, with 10 bases between. For the CDR3, the DNA is TGCGCCAGCAGCCCGGCTAGCCCAGATACGCAGTATTTT. Amino acid sequence: CASSPASPDTQYF.